This T cell receptor beta chain comes out of a study of T cells after yellow fever vaccination. Turning to the study itself: When fractions had low cell numbers, they were prepared with SMART-Seq v4 Ultra Low Input.

The germline V gene has CDR1 SGHDN and CDR2 FVKESK. Between the trimmed V and J ends, which lost 1 base and 7 bases, there was a span of 8 bases. The CDR3 sequence is 13 residues long. TCRdb processed the 5' RACE reads anew with MiXCR; each CDR3 protein has one entry. The data contain tens of thousands of distinct CDR3 sequences, more than 5.5% of them seen just once; the ten biggest clones take up around a third. This clonotype appeared many times. The chain is built from TRBV14 and TRBJ2-1; D remains unclear. The input for sequencing was CD8+ T cells sorted from PBMCs, taken around 5 days after the first yellow fever vaccination. This receptor was taken from a man aged 18 to 30 who received the YFV17D yellow fever vaccine. The CDR3 reads CASSQVLNNEQFF. CDR3 DNA sequence: TGTGCCAGCAGCCAAGTATTGAATAATGAGCAGTTCTTC.